The text below deals with one TCR beta chain. The data were taken from a study of blood T cell repertoires in COVID-19. Study details: Sample material is recorded as cDNA or gDNA derived from T cells, B-cell-depleted T cells, or PBMCs.

Trimming took 3 bases from V and 2 from J, leaving 8 bases between them. The CDR3 is 13 amino acids. Assay used: immunoSEQ multiplex PCR; TCRdb lists only in-frame clones, some missing. The sample includes about 260,000 clones, about 91% of them seen just once. This rearrangement joins TRBV5-7 to TRBJ1-2; D not resolved. TRBV5-7 is an ORF; its function is uncertain. The origin of this receptor is a person aged 18 to 35 with COVID-19, enrolled during active disease. The sequencing sample was made of peripheral blood. CDR3 protein: CASSSDGNYGYTF. The DNA of the CDR3 is TGTGCCAGCAGCTCCGACGGGAACTATGGCTACACCTTC.